This TCR beta chain was captured by sequencing in a study of human thymus T cells. Findings and limits, study-wide: Thymic as well as blood repertoires seemed to favor certain V and J genes unevenly.

The method was immunoSEQ multiplex PCR; TCRdb's version includes in-frame clones alone and lacks a portion of them. In the table there are around 44,000 clones, 94% of which are singletons. Deletions cut 5 bases from V and 6 bases from J, with 11 bases between. Looked up from germline, CDR1 is MNHEY and CDR2 is SMNVEV (reference sequence). The CDR3 has 14 amino acids. During surgery, about 0.45-1 mL peripheral blood was drawn from four of eight donors. All available leukocytes, rather than a set cell count, yielded the blood DNA. Regarding this clone: What it binds is not known.

The receptor was derived from a boy in the first two years of life with a congenital heart defect but otherwise immunologically healthy. Sequencing was carried out using blood. This chain links TRBV27 with TRBJ1-6, with D perhaps TRBD1 (5 bases). Written as DNA, the CDR3 is TGTGCCAGCAGTGCACAGGTATCTAATTCACCCCTCCACTTT. This encodes CASSAQVSNSPLHF.